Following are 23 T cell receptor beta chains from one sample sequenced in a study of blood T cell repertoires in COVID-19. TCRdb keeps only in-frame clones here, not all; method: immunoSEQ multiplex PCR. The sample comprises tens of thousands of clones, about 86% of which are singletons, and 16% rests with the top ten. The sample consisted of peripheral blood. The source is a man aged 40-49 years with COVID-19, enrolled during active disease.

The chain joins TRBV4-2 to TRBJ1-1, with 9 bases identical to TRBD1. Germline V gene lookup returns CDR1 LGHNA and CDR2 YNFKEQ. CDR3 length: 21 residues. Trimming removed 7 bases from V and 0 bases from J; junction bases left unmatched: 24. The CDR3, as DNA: TGTGCCAGCACCCACCAACCCGGGACAGGGTATGTAGGGGGCGTGAACACTGAAGCTTTCTTT. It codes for CASTHQPGTGYVGGVNTEAFF.

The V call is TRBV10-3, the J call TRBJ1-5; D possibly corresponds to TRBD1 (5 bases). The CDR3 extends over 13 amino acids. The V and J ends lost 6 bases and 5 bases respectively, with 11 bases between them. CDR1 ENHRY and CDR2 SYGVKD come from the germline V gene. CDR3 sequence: CAISVGADQPQHF. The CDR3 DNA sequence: TGTGCCATCAGCGTTGGGGCGGATCAGCCCCAGCATTTT.

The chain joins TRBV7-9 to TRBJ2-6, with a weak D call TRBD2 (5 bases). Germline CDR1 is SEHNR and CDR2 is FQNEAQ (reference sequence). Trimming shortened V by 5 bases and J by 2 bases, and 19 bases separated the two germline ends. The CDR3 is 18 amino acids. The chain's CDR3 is CASSQDFSFPPGANVLTF. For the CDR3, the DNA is TGTGCCAGCAGCCAGGACTTCTCCTTTCCTCCTGGGGCCAACGTCCTGACTTTC.

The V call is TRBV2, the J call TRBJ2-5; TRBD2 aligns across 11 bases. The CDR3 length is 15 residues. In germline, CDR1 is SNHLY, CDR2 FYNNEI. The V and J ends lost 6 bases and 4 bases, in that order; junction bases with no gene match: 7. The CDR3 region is CASRENSGGAETQYF. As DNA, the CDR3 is TGTGCCAGCAGGGAGAATAGCGGGGGGGCAGAGACCCAGTACTTC. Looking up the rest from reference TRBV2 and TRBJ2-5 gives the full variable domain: EPEVTQTPSHQVTQMGQEVILRCVPISNHLYFYWYRQILGQKVEFLVSFYNNEISEKSEIFDDQFSVERPDGSNFTLKIRSTKLEDSAMYFCASRENSGGAETQYFGPGTRLLVL.

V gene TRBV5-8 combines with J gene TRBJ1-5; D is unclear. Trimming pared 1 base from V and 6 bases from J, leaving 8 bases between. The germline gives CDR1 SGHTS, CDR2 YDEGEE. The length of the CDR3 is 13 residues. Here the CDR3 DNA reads TGTGCCAGCAGCTTGACCGGGTTTCAGCCCCAGCATTTT. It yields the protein CASSLTGFQPQHF.

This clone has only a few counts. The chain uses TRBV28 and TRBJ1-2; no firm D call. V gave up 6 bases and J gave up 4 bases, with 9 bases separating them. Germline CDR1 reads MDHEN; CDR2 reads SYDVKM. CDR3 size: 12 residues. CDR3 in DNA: TGTGCCAGCAGCCAGGTAGGCTATGGCTACACCTTC. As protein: CASSQVGYGYTF.

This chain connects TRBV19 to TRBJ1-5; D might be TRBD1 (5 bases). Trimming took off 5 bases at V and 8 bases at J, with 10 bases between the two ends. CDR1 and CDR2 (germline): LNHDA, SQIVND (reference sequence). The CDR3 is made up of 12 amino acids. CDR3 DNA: TGTGCCAGTAGTCAGGGTTTCGAGCCCCAGCATTTT. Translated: CASSQGFEPQHF.

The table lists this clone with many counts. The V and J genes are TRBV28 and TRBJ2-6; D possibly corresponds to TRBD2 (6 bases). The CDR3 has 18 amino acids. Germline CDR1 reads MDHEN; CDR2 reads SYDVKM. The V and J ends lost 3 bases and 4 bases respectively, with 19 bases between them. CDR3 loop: CASSFPLSEGPGANVLTF. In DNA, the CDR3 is TGTGCCAGCAGTTTCCCCCTCTCGGAGGGGCCCGGGGCCAACGTCCTGACTTTC.

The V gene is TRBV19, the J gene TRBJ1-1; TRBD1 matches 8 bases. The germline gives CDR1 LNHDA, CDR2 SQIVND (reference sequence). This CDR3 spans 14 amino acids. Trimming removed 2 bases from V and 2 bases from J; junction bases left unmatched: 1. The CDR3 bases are TGTGCCAGTAGTATACAGGGGGCCAACACTGAAGCTTTCTTT. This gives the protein CASSIQGANTEAFF.

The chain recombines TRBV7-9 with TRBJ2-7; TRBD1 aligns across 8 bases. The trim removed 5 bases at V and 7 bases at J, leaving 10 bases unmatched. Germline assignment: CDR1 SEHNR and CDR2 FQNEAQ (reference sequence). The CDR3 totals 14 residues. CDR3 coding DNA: TGTGCCAGCAGCCAGGGACAGGTGCGCGGAGAGCAGTACTTC. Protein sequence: CASSQGQVRGEQYF.

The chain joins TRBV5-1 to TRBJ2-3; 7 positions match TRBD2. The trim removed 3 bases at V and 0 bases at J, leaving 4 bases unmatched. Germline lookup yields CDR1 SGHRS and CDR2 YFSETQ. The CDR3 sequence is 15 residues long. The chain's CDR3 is CASSSQGGSTDTQYF. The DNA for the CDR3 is TGCGCCAGCAGCTCCCAGGGAGGGAGCACAGATACGCAGTATTTT.

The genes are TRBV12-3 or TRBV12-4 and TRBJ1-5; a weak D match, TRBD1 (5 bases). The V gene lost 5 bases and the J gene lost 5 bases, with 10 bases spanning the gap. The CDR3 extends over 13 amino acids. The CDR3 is CASSGGDYQPQHF. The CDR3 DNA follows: TGTGCCAGCAGTGGAGGGGATTATCAGCCCCAGCATTTT.

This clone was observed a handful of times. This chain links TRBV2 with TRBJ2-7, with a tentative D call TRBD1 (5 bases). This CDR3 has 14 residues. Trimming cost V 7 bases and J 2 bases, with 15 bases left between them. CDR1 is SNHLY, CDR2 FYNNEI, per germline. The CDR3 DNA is TGTGCCAGCAACCCCGCAGGGTCCACCTACGAGCAGTACTTC. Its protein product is CASNPAGSTYEQYF.

The CDR3 DNA reads as TGTGCCAGCAGCTTGGCTAGCGGGGGGCCGGATACGCAGTATTTT. It yields the protein CASSLASGGPDTQYF. The genes are TRBV5-4 and TRBJ2-3, with TRBD2 matching over 11 bases. Germline V gives CDR1 SGHNT, CDR2 YYREEE (reference sequence). V gave up 0 bases and J gave up 6 bases; unmatched junction bases: 3. This CDR3 spans 15 amino acids.

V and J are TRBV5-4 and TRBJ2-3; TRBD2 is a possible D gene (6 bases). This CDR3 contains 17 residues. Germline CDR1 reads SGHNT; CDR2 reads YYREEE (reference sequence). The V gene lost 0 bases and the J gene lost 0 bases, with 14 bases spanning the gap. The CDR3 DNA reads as TGTGCCAGCAGCTTGGTATCGGGGGATTATAGCACAGATACGCAGTATTTT. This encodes CASSLVSGDYSTDTQYF.

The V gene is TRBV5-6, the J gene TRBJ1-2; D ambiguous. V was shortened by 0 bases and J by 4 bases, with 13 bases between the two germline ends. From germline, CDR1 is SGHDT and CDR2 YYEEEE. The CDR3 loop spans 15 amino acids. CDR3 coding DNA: TGTGCCAGCAGCTTGGGCCGCGGTTTTTCCTATGGCTACACCTTC. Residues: CASSLGRGFSYGYTF.

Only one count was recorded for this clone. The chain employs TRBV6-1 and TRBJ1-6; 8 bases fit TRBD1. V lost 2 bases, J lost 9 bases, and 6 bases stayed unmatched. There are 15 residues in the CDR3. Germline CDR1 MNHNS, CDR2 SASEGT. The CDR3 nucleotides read TGTGCCAGCAGTGAATTGACAGGGGCTTCTTCACCCCTCCACTTT. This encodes CASSELTGASSPLHF.

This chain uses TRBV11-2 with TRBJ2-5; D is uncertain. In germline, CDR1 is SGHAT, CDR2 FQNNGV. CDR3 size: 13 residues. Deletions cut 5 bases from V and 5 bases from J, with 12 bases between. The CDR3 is CASSAGLLETQYF. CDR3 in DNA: TGTGCCAGCAGCGCAGGCCTGCTGGAGACCCAGTACTTC.

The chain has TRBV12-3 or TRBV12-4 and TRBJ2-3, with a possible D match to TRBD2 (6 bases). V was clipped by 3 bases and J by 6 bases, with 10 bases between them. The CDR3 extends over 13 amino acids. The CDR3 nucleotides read TGTGCCAGCAGTTTTGGGACTTGGGATACGCAGTATTTT. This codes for CASSFGTWDTQYF.

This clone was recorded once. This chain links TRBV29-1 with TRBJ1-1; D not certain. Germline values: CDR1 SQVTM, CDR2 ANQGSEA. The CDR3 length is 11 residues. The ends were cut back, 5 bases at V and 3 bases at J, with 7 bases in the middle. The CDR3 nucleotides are TGCAGCGTTCTAGGTTACACTGAAGCTTTCTTT. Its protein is CSVLGYTEAFF.

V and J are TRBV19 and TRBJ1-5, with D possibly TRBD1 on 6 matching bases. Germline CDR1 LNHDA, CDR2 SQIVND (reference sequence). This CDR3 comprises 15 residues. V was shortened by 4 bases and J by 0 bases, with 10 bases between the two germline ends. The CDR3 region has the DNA TGTGCCAGTAGTAGGGGGGGCTATAGCAATCAGCCCCAGCATTTT. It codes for CASSRGGYSNQPQHF.

This chain's CDR3 is CASSQGPGTSGGDGGELFF. The CDR3 DNA is TGTGCCAGCAGCCAAGGCCCTGGGACTAGCGGGGGGGACGGCGGGGAGCTGTTTTTT. The chain couples TRBV4-2 to TRBJ2-2; 16 bases align to TRBD2. The germline V gene encodes CDR1 LGHNA and CDR2 YNFKEQ. Unmatched junction bases numbered 9, after V lost 1 base and J lost 7 bases. The CDR3 contains 19 residues.

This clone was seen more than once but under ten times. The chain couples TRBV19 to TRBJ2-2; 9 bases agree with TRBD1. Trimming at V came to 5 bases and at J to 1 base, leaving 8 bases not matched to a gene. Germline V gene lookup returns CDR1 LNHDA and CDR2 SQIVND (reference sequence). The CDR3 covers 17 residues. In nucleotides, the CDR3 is TGTGCCAGTAGTTCCCATGGGACAGGGCTGAACACCGGGGAGCTGTTTTTT. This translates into CASSSHGTGLNTGELFF. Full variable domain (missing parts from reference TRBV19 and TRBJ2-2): DGGITQSPKYLFRKEGQNVTLSCEQNLNHDAMYWYRQDPGQGLRLIYYSQIVNDFQKGDIAEGYSVSREKKESFPLTVTSAQKNPTAFYLCASSSHGTGLNTGELFFGEGSRLTVL.